This T cell receptor (beta chain) was obtained from a study of graft-versus-host responses after intestinal transplantation. Study-wide findings and caveats: Declines in HvG clones occurring early post-transplant were associated with peak circulating GvH clone levels. GvH clones surfaced in recipient marrow, some emerging earlier in ileum or blood. Those patients showing graft-donor T cell macrochimerism displayed high graft-versus-host to host-versus-graft clonal ratios in allografts.

This clone has a single count. The antigen remains undetermined. TCRdb's table, derived via immunoSEQ multiplex PCR, lists solely in-frame clones and lacks some. The sample lists more than 70,000 clones; roughly 90% were seen once. V was cut by 1 base and J by 5 bases, with 6 bases left in between. This CDR3 is built from 13 residues. Germline V gene data show CDR1 as LNHDA and CDR2 as SQIVND (reference sequence). The clonotype originates from a human donor who received an intestinal transplant. J is TRBJ2-1 and V is TRBV19; D unresolved. The sample in question was unstimulated CD4+ T cells sorted from spleen or lymph node cells, obtained before intestinal transplant. CDR3 nucleotide sequence: TGTGCCAGTAGTATAGTGGGCAACAATGAGCAGTTCTTC. Its protein is CASSIVGNNEQFF.